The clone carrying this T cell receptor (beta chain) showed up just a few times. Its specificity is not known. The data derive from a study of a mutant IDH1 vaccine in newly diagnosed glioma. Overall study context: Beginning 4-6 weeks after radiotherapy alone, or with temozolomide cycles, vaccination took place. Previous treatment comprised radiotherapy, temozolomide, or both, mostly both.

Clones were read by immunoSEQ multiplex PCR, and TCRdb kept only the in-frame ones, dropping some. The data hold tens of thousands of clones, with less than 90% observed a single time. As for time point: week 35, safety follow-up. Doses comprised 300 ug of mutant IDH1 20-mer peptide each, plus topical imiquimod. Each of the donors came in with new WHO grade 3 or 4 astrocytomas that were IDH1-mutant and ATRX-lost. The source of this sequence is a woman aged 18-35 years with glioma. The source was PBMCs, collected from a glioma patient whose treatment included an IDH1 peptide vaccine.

CDR3 amino acids: CASSGGEVTEAFF. In nucleotides, the CDR3 is TGTGCCAGCAGCGGTGGGGAGGTGACTGAAGCTTTCTTT. The J gene is TRBJ1-1, the V gene TRBV27; D gene uncertain. The germline CDR1 and CDR2 sequences are MNHEY and SMNVEV (reference sequence). V was clipped by 6 bases and J by 5 bases, with 13 bases between them. This CDR3 has 13 residues.